A selection of T cell receptor beta chains follows, all from one sample in a study of cytomegalovirus exposure and HLA in healthy donors. Clones were sequenced by immunoSEQ multiplex PCR, and TCRdb holds only the in-frame ones, with some missing. Its listing shows 100,000 to 150,000 clones. The sample was PBMCs. These receptors were collected from a man between 40 and 49 years old in good health and CMV-seronegative. The conserved cysteine and the conserved F or W are not part of the CDR3 here. The order of the fields is CDR3 protein, J gene, V gene.

CDR3 protein: ASRQWDREDEQY; J gene: TRBJ2-7; V gene: TRBV11-2
CDR3 protein: ASSPRQEGTSGSSTDTQY; J gene: TRBJ2-3; V gene: TRBV4-1
CDR3 protein: ASRQGATEAF; J gene: TRBJ1-1; V gene: TRBV7-9
CDR3 protein: ASSSPGTGDLEQY; J gene: TRBJ2-7; V gene: TRBV5-1
CDR3 protein: ASRPSGLSYEQY; J gene: TRBJ2-7; V gene: TRBV28
CDR3 protein: ASSPLAGGPHNEQF; J gene: TRBJ2-1; V gene: TRBV27
CDR3 protein: ATSIGLSYEQY; J gene: TRBJ2-7; V gene: TRBV18
CDR3 protein: ASSLVAKLEQY; J gene: TRBJ2-7; V gene: TRBV7-9
CDR3 protein: ASSEFGSGMGEQY; J gene: TRBJ2-7; V gene: TRBV25-1
CDR3 protein: ASSDPTRTYTDTQY; J gene: TRBJ2-3; V gene: TRBV5-4
CDR3 protein: ASSTRTGNTGELF; J gene: TRBJ2-2; V gene: TRBV19
CDR3 protein: ASSQGWGRVYEQY; J gene: TRBJ2-7; V gene: TRBV25-1
CDR3 protein: ASSRGTLLHEQY; J gene: TRBJ2-7; V gene: TRBV7-9
CDR3 protein: ASSLGSVYEQY; J gene: TRBJ2-7; V gene: TRBV5-1
CDR3 protein: ATSRVDRGRGGSYNEQF; J gene: TRBJ2-1; V gene: TRBV15
CDR3 protein: ATEVGGDTEAF; J gene: TRBJ1-1; V gene: TRBV10-2
CDR3 protein: ASSGAAPQGQINYEQY; J gene: TRBJ2-7; V gene: TRBV6-1
CDR3 protein: ASSPLPGQGETQY; J gene: TRBJ2-5; V gene: TRBV18
CDR3 protein: ASRLAGASYNEQF; J gene: TRBJ2-1; V gene: TRBV7-2
CDR3 protein: ASSHPGQYSDTQY; J gene: TRBJ2-3; V gene: TRBV9
CDR3 protein: ASSLGSGRTTPTDTQY; J gene: TRBJ2-3; V gene: TRBV5-4
CDR3 protein: AWTGQGGQPQH; J gene: TRBJ1-5; V gene: TRBV30
CDR3 protein: ASSPGGVYGYT; J gene: TRBJ1-2; V gene: TRBV13
CDR3 protein: ASSLLLAGWYNEQF; J gene: TRBJ2-1; V gene: TRBV5-8
CDR3 protein: ASSEVFLRLSNQPQH; J gene: TRBJ1-5; V gene: TRBV6-1
CDR3 protein: ASSWGTGNGLHQPQH; J gene: TRBJ1-5; V gene: TRBV5-5
CDR3 protein: ASSLSPSGINTGELF; J gene: TRBJ2-2; V gene: TRBV7-9
CDR3 protein: ASSLSTGISSYEQY; J gene: TRBJ2-7; V gene: TRBV7-9
CDR3 protein: ASSIQTGGGYEQY; J gene: TRBJ2-7; V gene: TRBV19
CDR3 protein: ANSRLAGYEQF; J gene: TRBJ2-1; V gene: TRBV10-3
CDR3 protein: AWSVWTGDNQPQH; J gene: TRBJ1-5; V gene: TRBV30
CDR3 protein: ASSATPGGNTEAF; J gene: TRBJ1-1; V gene: TRBV9
CDR3 protein: AISEEEEKLF; J gene: TRBJ1-4; V gene: TRBV10-3
CDR3 protein: ASSSTDLAFAYEQY; J gene: TRBJ2-7; V gene: TRBV27
CDR3 protein: ASRGLLARDEQY; J gene: TRBJ2-7; V gene: TRBV5-8
CDR3 protein: ASSQGQVPNQPQH; J gene: TRBJ1-5; V gene: TRBV4-1
CDR3 protein: ASSYPSEKETQY; J gene: TRBJ2-5; V gene: TRBV6-6